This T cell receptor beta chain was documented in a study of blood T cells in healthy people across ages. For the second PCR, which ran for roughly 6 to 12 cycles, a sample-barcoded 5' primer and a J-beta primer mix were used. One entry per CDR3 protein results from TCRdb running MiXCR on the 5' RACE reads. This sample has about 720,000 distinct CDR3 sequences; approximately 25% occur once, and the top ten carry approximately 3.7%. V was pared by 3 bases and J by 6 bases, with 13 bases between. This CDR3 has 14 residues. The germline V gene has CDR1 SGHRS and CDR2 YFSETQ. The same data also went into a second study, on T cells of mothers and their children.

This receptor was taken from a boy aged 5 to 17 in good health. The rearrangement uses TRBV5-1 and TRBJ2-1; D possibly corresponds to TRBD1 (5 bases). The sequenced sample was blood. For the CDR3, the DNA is TGCGCCAGCAGCTATGACAGAGCCTGCAATGAGCAGTTCTTC. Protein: CASSYDRACNEQFF.